This TCR beta chain was observed in a study of blood T cell repertoires in COVID-19. Study at large: Sites across the United States, Italy and Spain contributed samples from acute and convalescent COVID-19. From T cells, B-cell-depleted T cells, or PBMCs came the material, which was cDNA or gDNA.

The authors' processing: The assay estimated nucleated cells by amplifying reference gene primers. Sequencing used immunoSEQ multiplex PCR; TCRdb keeps in-frame clones, though not all of them. The V and J calls and the clone size are those of that table, but D and trimming were determined from the DNA. The repertoire holds a few hundred thousand clones, with around 88% as singletons. The CDR3 has 18 residues. With 1 base removed from V and 1 base from J, the gap between germline ends came to 17 bases. Germline V gene data show CDR1 as LGHNA and CDR2 as YNFKEQ. The specimen was peripheral blood. The rearrangement links TRBV4-2 to TRBJ2-1; a weak D match, TRBD2 (5 bases). The source of this sequence is a woman aged 45 to 65 with acute or convalescent COVID-19. The CDR3 coding sequence is TGTGCCAGCAGCCAAGTTCGGGTGGGAGAAGTATCCTACAATGAGCAGTTCTTC. Its translation is CASSQVRVGEVSYNEQFF.